Sequencing of this T cell receptor (beta chain) was carried out in a study of Graves' ophthalmopathy and Graves' hyperthyroidism. In this sample, this clonotype turned up a few times. RNA transcripts served as template for amplifying TCR beta CDR3 sequences. Investigators did first-round RT-PCR with HTBI primers, then second-round multiplex PCR. TCRdb reanalysed the multiplex PCR reads using MiXCR and keeps one entry per CDR3 protein. This sample carries 600,000 to 700,000 distinct CDR3 sequences, roughly 41% of them seen once, and the ten largest clones take around 3.3%. With V trimmed by 4 bases and J by 7 bases, 6 bases remained unmatched. The CDR3 has 14 amino acids. The V gene's germline CDR1 is MNHNS and CDR2 SASEGT.

The rearrangement uses TRBV6-1 and TRBJ2-2; 7 nucleotides line up with TRBD1. This TCR derives from an adult man with Graves' ophthalmopathy. Specimen: peripheral blood. CDR3 DNA: TGTGCCAGCAGTGCCGACAGGGCTTTCGGGGAGCTGTTTTTT. Translating gives CASSADRAFGELFF.